One T cell receptor beta chain is described in this entry. Its target is unknown. Using its own MiXCR run on the 5' RACE reads, TCRdb lists one record per CDR3 protein. The sample carries 71,000 or so distinct CDR3 sequences, roughly an eighth recorded once. The sample originates from a study of neurological immune-mediated disorders. Broader study findings: The study found no CDR3 amino acid sequences shared by expanded clones across subjects, suggesting private repertoires in all groups.

The time point is: longitudinal time-point 1 (baseline). Germline assignment: CDR1 SQVTM and CDR2 ANQGSEA. The CDR3 has 15 amino acids. The V end was cut by 2 bases, the J end by 3 bases, with 17 bases between. Sequencing was carried out using PBMCs. The rearrangement uses TRBV29-1 and TRBJ2-7, with D perhaps TRBD2 (6 bases). This TCR derives from a female donor with HTLV-1-associated myelopathy (HAM/TSP). CDR3 sequence (DNA): TGCAGCGTTGAATTTGTGGAGGGGCTCGACTACGAGCAGTACTTC. Translation gives CSVEFVEGLDYEQYF.